These 20 T cell receptor beta chains were sequenced from one sample in a study of blood T cell repertoires in COVID-19. The data were produced by immunoSEQ multiplex PCR, yet TCRdb's version contains in-frame clones alone and is incomplete. The repertoire holds 90,000 to 130,000 clones, with more than 65% as singletons. Source material: peripheral blood. The source is a woman of 80 years or more with acute or convalescent COVID-19.

This clone came up once. The chain has TRBV5-1 and TRBJ1-6; 9 nucleotides match TRBD1. CDR1 is SGHRS and CDR2 is YFSETQ in the germline V gene. CDR3 length equals 14 residues. V shed 4 bases and J 8 bases; nucleotides not matched to a gene: 4. The CDR3 sequence: CASSRTGEDSPLHF. The CDR3 nucleotides read TGCGCCAGCAGCCGGACAGGGGAGGATTCACCCCTCCACTTT. Full variable domain (missing parts from reference TRBV5-1 and TRBJ1-6): KAGVTQTPRYLIKTRGQQVTLSCSPISGHRSVSWYQQTPGQGLQFLFEYFSETQRNKGNFPGRFSGRQFSNSRSEMNVSTLELGDSALYLCASSRTGEDSPLHFGNGTRLTVT.

The rearrangement uses TRBV30 and TRBJ2-5, with 10 bases aligning to TRBD2. The V segment lost 3 bases and the J segment 2 bases; nucleotides outside the gene matches: 9. CDR1 is GTSNPN, CDR2 SVGIG, per germline (reference sequence). The CDR3 covers 16 residues. The CDR3 sequence is CAWSPGLAAPQETQYF. CDR3 coding DNA: TGTGCCTGGAGCCCAGGACTAGCGGCCCCACAAGAGACCCAGTACTTC.

J is TRBJ2-1 and V is TRBV21-1; the listed D gene, TRBD2, was not tested against the DNA. TRBV21-1 is a recognized pseudogene. The CDR3 contains 19 residues. This CDR3 is CASSKLAGQPWLSYNEQFF. The CDR3 nucleotides are TGTGCCAGCAGCAAGCTAGCGGGTCAACCCTGGCTCTCCTACAATGAGCAGTTCTTC.

The genes are TRBV11-2 and TRBJ2-3, with 9 bases identical to TRBD2. Germline-derived CDR1 and CDR2 are SGHAT and FQNNGV. Germline trimming cut 5 bases from V and 1 base from J; bases unmatched to any gene: 13. This CDR3 region has 18 residues. CDR3 bases: TGTGCCAGCAGCCCAGGGGCTAGCGGGGTGGGGGGCACAGATACGCAGTATTTT. Translation: CASSPGASGVGGTDTQYF.

V and J are TRBV29-1 and TRBJ1-2; D gene ambiguous. Trimming shortened V by 3 bases and J by 5 bases, and 16 bases separated the two germline ends. Germline assignment: CDR1 SQVTM and CDR2 ANQGSEA. The CDR3 has 14 residues. The CDR3, as DNA: TGCAGCGTTGAGACGGGGTCTACCCTTTATGGCTACACCTTC. It encodes CSVETGSTLYGYTF.

This clone was seen a single time. The gene calls are TRBV7-2 and TRBJ1-2; 7 nucleotides line up with TRBD1. CDR1 and CDR2 (germline): SGHTA, FQGNSA. The CDR3 is 14 residues long. V gave up 2 bases and J gave up 5 bases; unmatched junction bases: 5. The CDR3 DNA is TGTGCCAGCAGCTTAATTGGACAGGAGTATGGCTACACCTTC. It translates to CASSLIGQEYGYTF. Filled out from reference TRBV7-2 and TRBJ1-2, the complete variable domain reads GAGVSQSPSNKVTEKGKDVELRCDPISGHTALYWYRQSLGQGLEFLIYFQGNSAPDKSGLPSDRFSAERTGGSVSTLTIQRTQQEDSAVYLCASSLIGQEYGYTFGSGTRLTVV.

This chain joins TRBV28 and TRBJ1-2; 7 nucleotides agree with TRBD1. The length of the CDR3 is 16 residues. Germline values: CDR1 MDHEN, CDR2 SYDVKM. The V gene end was trimmed by 4 bases and the J gene end by 1 base; junction bases not matched to a gene: 9. The CDR3 bases are TGTGCCAGCAGTTATCAGGGACAGACTCTTAACTATGGCTACACCTTC. Its protein product is CASSYQGQTLNYGYTF.

The rearrangement links TRBV5-1 to TRBJ2-5; 8 bases fit TRBD2. Trimming at V came to 0 bases and at J to 6 bases, leaving 10 bases not matched to a gene. The CDR3 covers 16 residues. Germline V CDR1 and CDR2: SGHRS, YFSETQ. This chain's CDR3 is CASSLGSGGPSKTQYF. The CDR3 DNA is TGCGCCAGCAGCTTGGGGTCGGGGGGGCCCAGCAAGACCCAGTACTTC.

This chain links TRBV5-5 with TRBJ2-3; D is unresolved. The CDR3 runs to 16 residues. Germline V gene lookup returns CDR1 SGHKS and CDR2 YYEKEE (reference sequence). The V and J ends lost 5 bases and 1 base respectively, with 17 bases between them. The CDR3 is CASRPAPSEGTDTQYF. CDR3 bases: TGTGCCAGCAGGCCGGCCCCTAGTGAGGGCACAGATACGCAGTATTTT.

This clone appeared many times. J is TRBJ1-4 and V is TRBV4-3; D not resolved. The germline V gene encodes CDR1 LGHNA and CDR2 YSLEER. With 4 bases removed from V and 7 bases from J, the gap between germline ends came to 16 bases. This CDR3 region has 15 residues. The CDR3 DNA follows: TGCGCCAGCAGCCCCAGTGGAGGGTTAACTGAAAAACTGTTTTTT. Its protein is CASSPSGGLTEKLFF.

CDR3 region: CASSEIERTVTEAFF. In DNA form, the CDR3 reads TGTGCCAGCAGTGAAATTGAGAGGACAGTCACTGAAGCTTTCTTT. This chain links TRBV6-1 with TRBJ1-1; maybe TRBD1 (6 bases). This CDR3 contains 15 residues. V shed 2 bases and J shed 4 bases, with 14 bases lying between them. Germline assignment: CDR1 MNHNS and CDR2 SASEGT.

V is TRBV12-5 and J is TRBJ1-1; the D is unclear. Germline V gene lookup returns CDR1 LGHNT and CDR2 FRNRAP. The CDR3 is 13 amino acids. V lost 7 bases and J lost 0, with 9 bases in between. DNA for the CDR3: TGTGCTAGTGCCTCCGGGATGAACACTGAAGCTTTCTTT. Amino acid sequence: CASASGMNTEAFF.

The chain links TRBV9 to TRBJ1-2; 9 nucleotides match TRBD1. The junction had 8 bases not matched to a gene; V was cut back by 3 bases and J by 8 bases. From germline, CDR1 is SGDLS and CDR2 YYNGEE. The CDR3 totals 14 residues. Here the CDR3 DNA reads TGTGCCAGCAGCGAGAGACAGGGGGTGCAGGGCTACACCTTC. Its protein is CASSERQGVQGYTF.

The V gene is TRBV7-6, the J gene TRBJ1-2, with D maybe TRBD1 (6 bases). CDR1 and CDR2 from the germline V gene are SGHVS and FNYEAQ. Trimming took 5 bases from V and 3 from J, leaving 16 bases between them. The length of the CDR3 is 15 residues. CDR3 sequence reads: CASSPGTNRHYGYTF. The DNA for the CDR3 is TGTGCCAGCAGCCCGGGGACAAACCGACACTATGGCTACACCTTC.

This clone was seen a single time. The chain has TRBV19 and TRBJ2-4, with 9 bases identical to TRBD2. Losses at the gene ends were 5 bases for V and 4 bases for J; bases not matched to a gene: 3. Germline V gene sequence: CDR1 LNHDA, CDR2 SQIVND (reference sequence). The CDR3 covers 14 residues. The CDR3 coding sequence is TGTGCCAGTAGTTCCGGACTAGCGAAAAACATTCAGTACTTC. It translates to CASSSGLAKNIQYF.

As concerns this clone: One junction end disagrees with the germline gene, perhaps due to a read error. This sequence joins TRBV7-7 and TRBJ2-7, with TRBD1 matching over 7 bases. In germline, CDR1 is SSHAT, CDR2 FNYEAQ (reference sequence). The CDR3 is 15 residues long. CDR3 nucleotides: TGTGCTAGCAGCCTTGGACGGGACAGCTCCTACGAGCAGTACTTC. Translating gives CASSLGRDSSYEQYF.

This clone was counted a few times. The identical CDR3 is also encoded by other nucleotide sequences in the sample. In DNA, the CDR3 is TGTGCCAGCAGCTCTACAGATACGCAGTATTTT. Its translation is CASSSTDTQYF. The chain combines TRBV7-9 with TRBJ2-3; D gene uncertain. V was shortened by 4 bases and J by 3 bases, with 2 bases between the two germline ends. Germline V lookup: CDR1 SEHNR, CDR2 FQNEAQ (reference sequence). The CDR3 loop spans 11 amino acids.

V usage is TRBV28 and J usage is TRBJ1-2; a possible D gene is TRBD1 (6 bases). This CDR3 has 13 residues. Trimming took off 6 bases at V and 7 bases at J, with 15 bases between the two ends. Per the germline V gene, CDR1 is MDHEN and CDR2 is SYDVKM. The CDR3 DNA reads TGTGCCAGCAGGCCTGGACAGCGCGTTGGCTACACCTTC. Amino acids: CASRPGQRVGYTF.

The DNA for the CDR3 is TGCAGTGCTAGTCGGACTCTAAGCGGCTCCGAGCAGTACTTC. Protein sequence: CSASRTLSGSEQYF. The chain uses TRBV20-1 and TRBJ2-7, with D possibly TRBD2 on 5 matching bases. CDR3 length: 14 residues. With 3 bases removed from V and 6 bases from J, the gap between germline ends came to 18 bases. Germline CDR1 and CDR2: DFQATT and SNEGSKA (reference sequence).

DNA for the CDR3: TGTGCCAGCAGTGAAAATTTAGCGGGAGGGGATCAGCCCCAGCATTTT. Translation gives CASSENLAGGDQPQHF. The V and J genes are TRBV6-1 and TRBJ1-5; maybe TRBD1 (5 bases). This CDR3 has 16 amino acids. The germline V gene has CDR1 MNHNS and CDR2 SASEGT. Trimming took off 2 bases at V and 5 bases at J, with 16 bases between the two ends.